This T cell receptor beta chain is drawn from a study of a mutant IDH1 vaccine in newly diagnosed glioma. Study as a whole: Prior therapy was radiotherapy, temozolomide, or both; most received both. General study results and limits: No link was apparently found between pseudoprogression and changes in top peripheral T cell clonotypes.

Time point here: week 47, end of study. One vaccine dose held 300 ug of mutant IDH1 20-mer peptide and came with topical imiquimod. Tumors from donors were new WHO grade 3 or 4 IDH1-mutant astrocytomas with ATRX loss. Measured with immunoSEQ multiplex PCR; TCRdb has only the in-frame clones, and not every one. The table shows 50,000 to 65,000 clones, with around 86% occurring only once. J gave up 1 base and V 0 bases, and 17 bases lay outside the gene matches. The CDR3 has 20 residues. Germline assignment: CDR1 SGHRS and CDR2 YFSETQ. Comments on this clone: Its antigen remains unknown.

The chain combines TRBV5-1 with TRBJ2-7, with TRBD2 matching over 9 bases. The clonotype originates from a woman aged 50 to 60 with glioma. The input for sequencing was PBMCs, taken from a glioma patient whose treatment included an IDH1 peptide vaccine. The CDR3 is CASSLGFERGELGFSYEQYF. The CDR3 coding sequence is TGCGCCAGCAGCTTGGGATTCGAGCGGGGGGAACTAGGCTTTTCCTACGAGCAGTACTTC.